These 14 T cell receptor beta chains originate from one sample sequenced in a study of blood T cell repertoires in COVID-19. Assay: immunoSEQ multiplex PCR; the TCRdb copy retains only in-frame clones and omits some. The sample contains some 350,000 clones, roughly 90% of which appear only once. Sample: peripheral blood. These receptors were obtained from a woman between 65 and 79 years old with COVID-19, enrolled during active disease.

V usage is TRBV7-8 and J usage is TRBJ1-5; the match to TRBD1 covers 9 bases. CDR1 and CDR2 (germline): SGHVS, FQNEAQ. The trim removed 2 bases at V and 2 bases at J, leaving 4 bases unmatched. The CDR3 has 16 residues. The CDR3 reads CASSLLRDRGNQPQHF. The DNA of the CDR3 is TGTGCCAGCAGCTTATTACGGGACAGGGGCAATCAGCCCCAGCATTTT.

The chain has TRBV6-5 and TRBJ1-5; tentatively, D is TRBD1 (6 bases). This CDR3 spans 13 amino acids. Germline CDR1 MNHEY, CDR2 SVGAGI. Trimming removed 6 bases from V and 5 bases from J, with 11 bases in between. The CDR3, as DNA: TGTGCCAGCAGCATCGCAGGGGATCAGCCCCAGCATTTT. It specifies CASSIAGDQPQHF.

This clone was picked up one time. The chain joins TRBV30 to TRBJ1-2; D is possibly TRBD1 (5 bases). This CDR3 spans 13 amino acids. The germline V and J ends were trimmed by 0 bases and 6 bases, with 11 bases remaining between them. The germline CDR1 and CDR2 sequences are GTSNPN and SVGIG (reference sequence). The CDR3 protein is CAWSVERGHGYTF. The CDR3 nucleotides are TGTGCCTGGAGTGTAGAAAGGGGCCATGGCTACACCTTC.

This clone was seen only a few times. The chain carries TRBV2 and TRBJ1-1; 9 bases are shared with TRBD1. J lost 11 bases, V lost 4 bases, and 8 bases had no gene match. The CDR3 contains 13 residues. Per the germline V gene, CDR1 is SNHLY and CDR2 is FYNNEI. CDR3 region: CASSGGQGYYAFF. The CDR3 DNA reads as TGTGCCAGCAGTGGGGGACAGGGCTATTACGCTTTCTTT.

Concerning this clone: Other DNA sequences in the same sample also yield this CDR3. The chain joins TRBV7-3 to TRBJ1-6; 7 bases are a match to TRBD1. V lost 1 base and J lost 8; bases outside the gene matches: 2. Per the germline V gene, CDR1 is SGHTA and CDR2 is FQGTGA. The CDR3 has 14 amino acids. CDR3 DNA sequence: TGTGCCAGCAGCTTAAACAGGGGTGATTCACCCCTCCACTTT. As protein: CASSLNRGDSPLHF. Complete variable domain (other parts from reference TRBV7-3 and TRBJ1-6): GAGVSQTPSNKVTEKGKYVELRCDPISGHTALYWYRQSLGQGPEFLIYFQGTGAADDSGLPNDRFFAVRPEGSVSTLKIQRTERGDSAVYLCASSLNRGDSPLHFGNGTRLTVT.

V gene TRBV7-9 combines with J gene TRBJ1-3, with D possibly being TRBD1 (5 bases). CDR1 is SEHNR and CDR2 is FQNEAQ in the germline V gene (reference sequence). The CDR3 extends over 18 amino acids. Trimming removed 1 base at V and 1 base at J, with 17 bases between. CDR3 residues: CASSLEWPQEISGNTIYF. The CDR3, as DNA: TGTGCCAGCAGCTTAGAGTGGCCACAGGAGATTTCTGGAAACACCATATATTTT.

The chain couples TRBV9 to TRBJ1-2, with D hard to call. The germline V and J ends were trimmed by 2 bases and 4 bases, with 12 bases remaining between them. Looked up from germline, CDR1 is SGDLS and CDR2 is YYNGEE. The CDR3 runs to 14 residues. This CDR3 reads CASSVIGGIYGYTF. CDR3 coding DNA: TGTGCCAGCAGCGTCATAGGCGGGATCTATGGCTACACCTTC.

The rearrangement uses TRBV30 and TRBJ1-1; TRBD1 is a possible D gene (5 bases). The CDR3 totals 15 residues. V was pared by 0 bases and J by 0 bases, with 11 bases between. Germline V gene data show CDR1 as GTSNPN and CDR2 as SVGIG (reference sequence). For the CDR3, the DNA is TGTGCCTGGAGTGTAACAGGCAGCTTGAACACTGAAGCTTTCTTT. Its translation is CAWSVTGSLNTEAFF.

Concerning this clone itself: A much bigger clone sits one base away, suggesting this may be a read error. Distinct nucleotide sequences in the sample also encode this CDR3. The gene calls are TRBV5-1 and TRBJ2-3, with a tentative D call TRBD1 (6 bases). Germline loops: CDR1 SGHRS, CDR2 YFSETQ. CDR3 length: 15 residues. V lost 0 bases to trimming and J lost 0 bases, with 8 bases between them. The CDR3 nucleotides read TGCGCCAGCAGCTTGGAGGGGGATAGCACAGATACGCAGTATTTT. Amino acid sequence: CASSLEGDSTDTQYF.

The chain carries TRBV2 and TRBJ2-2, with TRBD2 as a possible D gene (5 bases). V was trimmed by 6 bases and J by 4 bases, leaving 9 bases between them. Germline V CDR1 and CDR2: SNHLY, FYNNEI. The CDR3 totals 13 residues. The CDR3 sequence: CASRPDFTGELFF. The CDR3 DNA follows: TGTGCCAGCAGGCCGGACTTCACCGGGGAGCTGTTTTTT.

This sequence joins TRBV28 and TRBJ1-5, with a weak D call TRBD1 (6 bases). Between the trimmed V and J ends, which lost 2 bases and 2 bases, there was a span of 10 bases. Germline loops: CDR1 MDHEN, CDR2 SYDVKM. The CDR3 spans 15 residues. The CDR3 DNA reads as TGTGCCAGCAGTTTACAGGCAGGGGGCAATCAGCCCCAGCATTTT. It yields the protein CASSLQAGGNQPQHF.

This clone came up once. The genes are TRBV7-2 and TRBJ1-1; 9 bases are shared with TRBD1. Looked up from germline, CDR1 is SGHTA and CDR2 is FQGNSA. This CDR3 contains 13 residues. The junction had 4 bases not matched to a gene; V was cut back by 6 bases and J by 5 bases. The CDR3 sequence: CASRGQGTTEAFF. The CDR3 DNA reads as TGTGCCAGCAGAGGACAGGGGACTACTGAAGCTTTCTTT.

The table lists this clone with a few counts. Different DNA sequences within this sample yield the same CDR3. For the CDR3, the DNA is TGCAGCGTTGGTAGCCCGAACACTGAAGCTTTCTTT. As protein: CSVGSPNTEAFF. This chain connects TRBV29-1 to TRBJ1-1, with D unresolved. Trimming stripped 4 bases from V and 1 base from J, with 7 bases between. This CDR3 has 12 residues. Germline loops: CDR1 SQVTM, CDR2 ANQGSEA.

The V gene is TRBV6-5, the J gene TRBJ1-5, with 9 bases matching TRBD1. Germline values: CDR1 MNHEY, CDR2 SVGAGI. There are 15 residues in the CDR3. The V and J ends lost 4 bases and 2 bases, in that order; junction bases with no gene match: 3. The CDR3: CASSFTGGGNQPQHF. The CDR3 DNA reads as TGTGCCAGCAGTTTCACAGGGGGCGGCAATCAGCCCCAGCATTTT.